This T cell receptor beta chain was sequenced in a study of blood T cells in healthy people across ages. Whole-study findings and limits: Long-lived donors carried more naive CD4+ cells and greater diversity than aged donors.

This clonotype was observed a few times. The antigen is not known. The length of the CDR3 is 18 residues. Germline CDR1 and CDR2: SGDLS and YYNGEE. A second PCR of roughly 7 to 11 cycles used a sample-barcoded 5' primer and a J-beta primer mix. Every molecule of cDNA carried a tag from a template-switch adaptor with 12 random nucleotides. TCRdb fed the 5' RACE reads into MiXCR, producing one record per CDR3 protein. The data show over 600,000 distinct CDR3 sequences, about 43% seen once. What was sequenced was blood. This clonotype was obtained from a man older than 75 in good health. The chain carries TRBV9 and TRBJ2-4; TRBD2 aligns across 13 bases. The J call is in doubt because the DNA end fits TRBJ2-7 better. CDR3 nucleotide sequence: TGTGCCAGCAGCGTAGAGGAACTAGCGGGAGGGCCGAGCTACGAGCAGTACTTC. It specifies CASSVEELAGGPSYEQYF.